Below are 16 T cell receptor beta chains sequenced from a single sample in a study of IL-17A CD8 T cells in psoriatic arthritis synovium. IL-17A and IFNgamma secretion assays labeled CD3+ T cells stimulated less than 1.8 hours with PMA and ionomycin. Actively inflamed joints of psoriatic arthritis patients supplied the aspirated synovial fluid. The protocol was immunoSEQ multiplex PCR, while the TCRdb copy is restricted to in-frame clones and leaves out a portion. The repertoire has 1,500 to 2,500 clones, 60% to 75% of them found once; the top ten carry approximately 13%. Sequenced input: IL-17A+ (IFN-gamma+/-) memory CD8+ T cells from synovial fluid. The subset: IL-17A+IFNgamma+/- memory CD8+ (Tc17) cells. These receptors came from a human donor with psoriatic arthritis.

The CDR3 loop is CASSGNEQYV. The DNA for the CDR3 is TGTGCCAGCTCGGGGAACGAGCAGTACGTC. J is TRBJ2-7 and V is TRBV2; D may be TRBD2 (5 bases). The CDR3 spans 10 residues. Trimming shortened V by 8 bases and J by 5 bases, and 7 bases separated the two germline ends. CDR1 SNHLY and CDR2 FYNNEI come from the germline V gene.

This clone was detected only once. The rearrangement links TRBV28 to TRBJ2-7; maybe TRBD1 (7 bases). Trimming removed 3 bases from V and 6 bases from J, with 12 bases in between. Looked up from germline, CDR1 is MDHEN and CDR2 is SYDVKM. This CDR3 has 13 amino acids. In DNA form, the CDR3 reads TGTGCCAGCAGTTTTCAGGGGGAGGCCGAGCAGTACTTC. Protein: CASSFQGEAEQYF.

The V call is TRBV6-1, the J call TRBJ2-3, with D possibly being TRBD1 or TRBD2 (7 bases each). In germline, CDR1 is MNHNS, CDR2 SASEGT. The V gene lost 11 bases and the J gene lost 5 bases, with 20 bases spanning the gap. This CDR3 contains 14 residues. DNA of the CDR3: TGTGCCGGGGGGGCAGGGGGAGCGGGAGATACGCAGTATTTT. Residues: CAGGAGGAGDTQYF.

This rearrangement joins TRBV6-4 to TRBJ2-1; D not resolved. This CDR3 is built from 13 residues. Germline lookup yields CDR1 MRHNA and CDR2 SNTAGT. The germline V and J ends were trimmed by 2 bases and 0 bases, with 2 bases remaining between them. CDR3 nucleotides: TGTGCCAGCAGTGACAGCTCCTACAATGAGCAGTTCTTC. This gives the protein CASSDSSYNEQFF.

The V and J genes are TRBV6-1 and TRBJ2-7; TRBD2 agrees at 13 bases. Looked up from germline, CDR1 is MNHNS and CDR2 is SASEGT. The CDR3 length is 15 residues. V was clipped by 1 base and J by 4 bases; unmatched bases: 1. The DNA for the CDR3 is TGTGCCAGCAGTGAAGGGACTAGCGGGAGTTACGAGCAGTACTTC. Encoded protein: CASSEGTSGSYEQYF.

The chain links TRBV15 to TRBJ2-1, with D maybe TRBD2 (5 bases). V dropped 4 bases and J dropped 1 base, with 8 bases sitting between them. The CDR3 loop spans 14 amino acids. CDR1 is LNHNV and CDR2 is YYDKDF in the germline V gene (reference sequence). For the CDR3, the DNA is TGTGCCACCAGCACGAGCGGATCCTACAATGAGCAGTTCTTC. Protein product: CATSTSGSYNEQFF.

The chain employs TRBV5-6 and TRBJ2-5, with a weak D call TRBD1 (6 bases). The CDR3 loop spans 14 amino acids. CDR1 is SGHDT, CDR2 YYEEEE, per germline. V was pared by 3 bases and J by 4 bases, with 13 bases between. The CDR3 reads CASSWDTGTETQYF. CDR3 sequence (DNA): TGTGCCAGCAGCTGGGACACGGGTACAGAGACCCAGTACTTC.

This clone was seen a few times. The rearrangement uses TRBV2 and TRBJ2-7, with 9 nucleotides matching TRBD1. Germline V CDR1 and CDR2: SNHLY, FYNNEI. This CDR3 contains 13 residues. Trimming cost V 3 bases and J 6 bases; bases outside gene matches: 3. As DNA, the CDR3 is TGTGCCAGCAGTGATGGACAGGGGAGCGAGCAGTACTTC. Translated, it gives CASSDGQGSEQYF.

The rearrangement joins TRBV5-1 to TRBJ1-2; 10 nucleotides match TRBD1. There are 15 residues in the CDR3. Trimming cost V 3 bases and J 3 bases; bases outside gene matches: 5. Germline loops: CDR1 SGHRS, CDR2 YFSETQ. CDR3 in DNA: TGCGCCAGCAGCTCGGAGGGACAGGGGCACTATGGCTACACCTTC. Translated, it gives CASSSEGQGHYGYTF. Based on the CDR3 plus reference TRBV5-1 and TRBJ1-2, the full variable domain is KAGVTQTPRYLIKTRGQQVTLSCSPISGHRSVSWYQQTPGQGLQFLFEYFSETQRNKGNFPGRFSGRQFSNSRSEMNVSTLELGDSALYLCASSSEGQGHYGYTFGSGTRLTVV.

The V call is TRBV2, the J call TRBJ2-7, with D uncertain. The CDR3 is 13 residues long. Germline V CDR1 and CDR2: SNHLY, FYNNEI. Trimming shortened V by 4 bases and J by 3 bases, and 10 bases separated the two germline ends. CDR3 DNA sequence: TGTGCCAGCAGTGTAGGCGGCAGCTACGAGCAGTACTTC. It yields the protein CASSVGGSYEQYF. The whole variable domain, remainder taken from reference TRBV2 and TRBJ2-7, is EPEVTQTPSHQVTQMGQEVILRCVPISNHLYFYWYRQILGQKVEFLVSFYNNEISEKSEIFDDQFSVERPDGSNFTLKIRSTKLEDSAMYFCASSVGGSYEQYFGPGTRLTVT.

The sample holds a few counts of this clone. The chain joins TRBV27 to TRBJ2-1, with D uncertain. Trimming stripped 3 bases from V and 5 bases from J, with 11 bases between. The germline gives CDR1 MNHEY, CDR2 SMNVEV (reference sequence). The CDR3 has 14 residues. The chain's CDR3 is CASSLTLGNNEQFF. The CDR3 nucleotides are TGTGCCAGCAGTTTGACATTAGGGAACAATGAGCAGTTCTTC.

The gene calls are TRBV23-1 and TRBJ2-1; a weak D match, TRBD2 (6 bases). TRBV23-1 is recorded as an ORF, its role being uncertain. The V end was cut by 3 bases, the J end by 0 bases, with 12 bases between. The CDR3 totals 16 residues. The CDR3 here is CASSHPLSGSYNEQFF. The CDR3 bases are TGCGCCAGCAGTCATCCCCTTAGCGGCTCCTACAATGAGCAGTTCTTC.

This clone was counted a few times. This chain joins TRBV7-9 and TRBJ2-5, with 9 bases matching TRBD1. The germline gives CDR1 SEHNR, CDR2 FQNEAQ (reference sequence). V dropped 7 bases and J dropped 2; count of bases not matched to a gene: 5. The CDR3 has 14 amino acids. CDR3 loop: CASKGTGWQETQYF. In nucleotides, the CDR3 is TGTGCCAGCAAAGGGACAGGGTGGCAAGAGACCCAGTACTTC.

V gene TRBV6-1 combines with J gene TRBJ1-4, with D hard to call. The V gene lost 5 bases and the J gene lost 0 bases, with 10 bases spanning the gap. The CDR3 has 15 amino acids. Germline assignment: CDR1 MNHNS and CDR2 SASEGT. CDR3 DNA: TGTGCCAGCAGTTCGGACTATCCAACTAATGAAAAACTGTTTTTT. Translated: CASSSDYPTNEKLFF.

This clone was counted once. V gene TRBV6-4 combines with J gene TRBJ2-3, with 7 positions matching TRBD2. The germline CDR1 and CDR2 sequences are MRHNA and SNTAGT. With V trimmed by 2 bases and J by 1 base, 0 bases remained unmatched. The CDR3 has 14 residues. The CDR3 loop is CASSDAGGTDTQYF. The CDR3 DNA follows: TGTGCCAGCAGTGACGCGGGAGGCACAGATACGCAGTATTTT.

The chain combines TRBV7-6 with TRBJ2-7; TRBD1 matches 9 bases. The V and J ends lost 2 bases and 9 bases, in that order; junction bases with no gene match: 29. Germline V gene sequence: CDR1 SGHVS, CDR2 FNYEAQ. The length of the CDR3 is 21 residues. CDR3 protein: CASSLFPPLNAFTGGDSRQYF. For the CDR3, the DNA is TGTGCCAGCAGCTTATTCCCACCGTTAAATGCGTTTACAGGGGGCGATTCCAGGCAGTACTTC.